This T cell receptor beta chain was found in a study of CD8+CD57+ T cells in acquired aplastic anemia. In germline, CDR1 is LGHNA, CDR2 YNFKEQ. This CDR3 has 13 amino acids. Individuals selected for sequencing had exhibited CD8+CD57+ cell expansion on flow cytometry. A severe acquired aplastic anemia diagnosis applied to all patients. Untreated patients provided the blood samples, with no therapy given before sampling. Points from the study as a whole: Twenty-nine was the count of CD8+ CDR3 sequences that patients shared with controls.

Genomic DNA acted as the template from which TCR beta VDJ combination and CDR3 sequence profiling were carried out. TCRdb used MiXCR to reprocess the reads, holding one entry per CDR3 protein. The table includes fewer than 85,000 distinct CDR3 sequences, 70% detected once. The sample holds one count of this clonotype. Its antigen is as yet unknown. Sequence at one end of the junction differs from germline and may be a read error. Sequencing was performed on sorted CD4+, CD8+, or CD8+CD57+ T cells (not recorded which) from PBMCs. The receptor was derived from a human donor with aplastic anemia. This chain joins TRBV4-2 and TRBJ2-5; D perhaps matches TRBD2 (6 bases). The CDR3 region is CASSLGGEEAQYF. CDR3 bases: TGTGCCAGCAGCTTGGGCGGGGAAGAGGCCCAGTACTTC.